The 23 T cell receptor beta chains below come from one sample, sequenced in a study of naive and memory T cell subsets. An oligonucleotide containing a UMI was ligated to the 3' end of TCR cDNA. The SP2 primer and nested alpha and beta constant region primers amplified ligated cDNA in four rounds. TCRdb reprocessed the 5' RACE reads with MiXCR, giving one entry per CDR3 protein. This sample has 56,000 or so distinct CDR3 sequences, with 6% to 8% found just once. The receptors come from a female donor in good health.

This clonotype was detected many times. V is TRBV29-1 and J is TRBJ2-7; D could derive from TRBD1 or TRBD2 (5 bases each). Germline CDR1 and CDR2: SQVTM and ANQGSEA. The CDR3 runs 13 residues. Between the trimmed V and J ends, which lost 6 bases and 6 bases, there was a span of 18 bases. CDR3: CSVLLGYGGEQYF. The DNA for the CDR3 is TGCAGCGTCCTACTGGGGTATGGGGGCGAGCAGTACTTC.

This clonotype was picked up a small number of times. The chain uses TRBV11-2 and TRBJ2-7, with D possibly TRBD1 on 6 matching bases. Trimming removed 3 bases from V and 2 bases from J, with 17 bases in between. CDR1 is SGHAT, CDR2 FQNNGV, per germline. The CDR3 is 16 residues long. The CDR3 nucleotides read TGTGCCAGCAGCTTTGTAAAGGCAGGGGCCGCCTACGAGCAGTACTTC. Translation gives CASSFVKAGAAYEQYF. The variable domain in full, completed from reference TRBV11-2 and TRBJ2-7, reads EAGVAQSPRYKIIEKRQSVAFWCNPISGHATLYWYQQILGQGPKLLIQFQNNGVVDDSQLPKDRFSAERLKGVDSTLKIQPAKLEDSAVYLCASSFVKAGAAYEQYFGPGTRLTVT.

This clonotype was picked up many times. The chain carries TRBV11-2 and TRBJ2-2; no clear D gene. The CDR3 loop spans 14 amino acids. V lost 2 bases, J lost 0 bases, and 4 bases lay in between. CDR1 SGHAT and CDR2 FQNNGV come from the germline V gene. Here the CDR3 DNA reads TGTGCCAGCAGCTTACATCCGAACACCGGGGAGCTGTTTTTT. Encoded protein: CASSLHPNTGELFF. The variable domain in full, with the rest retrieved from reference TRBV11-2 and TRBJ2-2, is EAGVAQSPRYKIIEKRQSVAFWCNPISGHATLYWYQQILGQGPKLLIQFQNNGVVDDSQLPKDRFSAERLKGVDSTLKIQPAKLEDSAVYLCASSLHPNTGELFFGEGSRLTVL.

The V and J genes are TRBV29-1 and TRBJ2-6, with a weak D call TRBD1 (5 bases). The CDR3 has 15 amino acids. In germline, CDR1 is SQVTM, CDR2 ANQGSEA. The V end was cut by 8 bases, the J end by 2 bases, with 16 bases between. CDR3 sequence reads: CSTAIREAGANVLTF. The CDR3 bases are TGCAGCACTGCGATCAGGGAAGCTGGGGCCAACGTCCTGACTTTC. Combining the CDR3 with reference TRBV29-1 and TRBJ2-6 gives the whole variable domain SAVISQKPSRDICQRGTSLTIQCQVDSQVTMMFWYRQQPGQSLTLIATANQGSEATYESGFVIDKFPISRPNLTFSTLTVSNMSPEDSSIYLCSTAIREAGANVLTFGAGSRLTVL.

In its sample, this clonotype was seen many times. The chain couples TRBV5-6 to TRBJ2-2; D might be TRBD2 (6 bases). This CDR3 is built from 13 residues. Germline CDR1 reads SGHDT; CDR2 reads YYEEEE. The V end was cut by 1 base, the J end by 7 bases, with 8 bases between. DNA of the CDR3: TGTGCCAGCAGCTTGCCGACTAGCGGGGAGCTGTTTTTT. This encodes CASSLPTSGELFF.

In this sample, this clonotype turned up many times. This rearrangement joins TRBV6-5 to TRBJ2-5; tentatively, D is TRBD2 (6 bases). V was shortened by 3 bases and J by 4 bases, with 15 bases between the two germline ends. The CDR3 covers 15 residues. Per the germline V gene, CDR1 is MNHEY and CDR2 is SVGAGI. For the CDR3, the DNA is TGTGCCAGCAGTTATTCTTCGGGGGATAGAGAGACCCAGTACTTC. It translates to CASSYSSGDRETQYF.

Turning to this clonotype: A read error may be the cause here, since a much bigger clone is one base away. The chain has TRBV5-1 and TRBJ1-1; 9 nucleotides align to TRBD1. The CDR3 consists of 16 residues. Germline V CDR1 and CDR2: SGHRS, YFSETQ. The CDR3 nucleotides read TGCGCCAGCAGCCCGGGGTGGACAGGGGCGTACACTAAAGCTTTCTTT. Amino acid sequence: CASSPGWTGAYTKAFF.

This clonotype was counted a few times. The chain uses TRBV29-1 and TRBJ1-1; TRBD1 matches at 7 bases. CDR3 length equals 13 residues. CDR1 is SQVTM, CDR2 ANQGSEA, per germline. With V trimmed by 5 bases and J by 4 bases, 7 bases remained unmatched. The CDR3 region has the DNA TGCAGCGTTCAACAGGGGAAGGGCACTGAAGCTTTCTTT. Its translation: CSVQQGKGTEAFF.

A few counts support this clonotype. This chain joins TRBV2 and TRBJ2-3; perhaps D is TRBD1 or TRBD2 (5 bases each). CDR1 SNHLY and CDR2 FYNNEI come from the germline V gene. Trimming left V 3 bases short and J 5 bases short, with 15 bases between. CDR3 length equals 15 residues. The CDR3 loop is CASSEGPAGGDTQYF. CDR3 sequence (DNA): TGTGCCAGCAGTGAGGGGCCGGCGGGCGGAGATACGCAGTATTTT.

At least ten counts were recorded for this clonotype. The rearrangement joins TRBV20-1 to TRBJ2-1, with a tentative D call TRBD1 (5 bases). Germline CDR1 is DFQATT and CDR2 is SNEGSKA (reference sequence). The CDR3 is made up of 13 amino acids. Trimming took 3 bases from V and 7 from J, leaving 13 bases between them. The DNA of the CDR3 is TGCAGTGCTAGGGAGAACAGGAGAAATGAGCAGTTCTTC. Amino acids: CSARENRRNEQFF.

Ten or more counts support this clonotype. CDR3 coding DNA: TGTGCCAGCAGCCCGCCGGTCGTCCGCCAAAGAAACACCATATATTTT. This gives the protein CASSPPVVRQRNTIYF. The rearrangement links TRBV13 to TRBJ1-3; D is unresolved. Trimming shortened V by 5 bases and J by 5 bases, and 19 bases separated the two germline ends. This CDR3 comprises 16 residues. The germline gives CDR1 PRHDT, CDR2 FYEKMQ (reference sequence).

The chain has TRBV2 and TRBJ1-5, with D possibly TRBD1 on 5 matching bases. CDR1 and CDR2 from the germline V gene are SNHLY and FYNNEI. The V end lost 1 base, the J end lost 6 bases, and 16 bases lay between the germline ends. CDR3 length: 16 amino acids. The DNA for the CDR3 is TGTGCCAGCAGTGAAGAGGCAGGGTCTTTGGTTCAGCCCCAGCATTTT. It yields the protein CASSEEAGSLVQPQHF.

The chain is built from TRBV12-3 or TRBV12-4 and TRBJ2-5; tentatively, D is TRBD1 or TRBD2 (5 bases each). This CDR3 comprises 15 residues. V shed 3 bases and J shed 5 bases, with 16 bases lying between them. CDR3 protein: CASSLRRTPIETQYF. CDR3 in DNA: TGTGCCAGCAGTTTGAGGAGGACACCCATCGAGACCCAGTACTTC.

This clonotype was detected ten times or more. The genes are TRBV29-1 and TRBJ1-2; D not certain. The germline gives CDR1 SQVTM, CDR2 ANQGSEA. The CDR3 has 15 residues. The ends were cut back, 0 bases at V and 8 bases at J, with 19 bases in the middle. CDR3: CSVEDRREVSGGYTF. CDR3 bases: TGCAGCGTTGAAGATAGGCGGGAGGTGTCGGGCGGCTACACCTTC. Full variable domain (rest looked up from reference TRBV29-1 and TRBJ1-2): SAVISQKPSRDICQRGTSLTIQCQVDSQVTMMFWYRQQPGQSLTLIATANQGSEATYESGFVIDKFPISRPNLTFSTLTVSNMSPEDSSIYLCSVEDRREVSGGYTFGSGTRLTVV.

This clonotype was detected a few times. This rearrangement joins TRBV4-2 to TRBJ2-7, with TRBD1 matching 11 bases. CDR3 length: 17 residues. Germline assignment: CDR1 LGHNA and CDR2 YNFKEQ. Losses at the gene ends were 0 bases for V and 2 bases for J; bases not matched to a gene: 6. The CDR3 DNA follows: TGTGCCAGCAGCCAAGATGGGGCGGGACAGGGGGCCTACGAGCAGTACTTC. It yields the protein CASSQDGAGQGAYEQYF.

This clonotype was picked up a small number of times. The chain couples TRBV29-1 to TRBJ2-2; D not resolved. V dropped 4 bases and J dropped 0 bases, with 9 bases sitting between them. The CDR3 is 14 amino acids. Germline V gene sequence: CDR1 SQVTM, CDR2 ANQGSEA. The DNA of the CDR3 is TGCAGCGTTGTCAAGGCCCCGAACACCGGGGAGCTGTTTTTT. Protein sequence: CSVVKAPNTGELFF.

The rearrangement joins TRBV10-3 to TRBJ2-6; D gene unclear. The V end was cut by 6 bases, the J end by 9 bases, with 6 bases between. Germline lookup yields CDR1 ENHRY and CDR2 SYGVKD. The CDR3 totals 11 residues. The CDR3 DNA reads TGTGCCATCAGGGACGGCAACGTCCTGACTTTC. This codes for CAIRDGNVLTF.

This clonotype was recorded at least ten times. V gene TRBV29-1 combines with J gene TRBJ2-5, with a possible D match to TRBD2 (5 bases). V shed 3 bases and J shed 4 bases, with 12 bases lying between them. CDR3 length: 13 residues. The germline gives CDR1 SQVTM, CDR2 ANQGSEA. The CDR3 loop is CSVDRGWTETQYF. The CDR3 DNA sequence: TGCAGCGTTGATCGGGGATGGACAGAGACCCAGTACTTC.

This clonotype occurred a few times. CDR3: CASSSPPLENPYQETQYF. CDR3 DNA: TGTGCCAGCAGCTCCCCCCCCTTGGAAAACCCGTACCAAGAGACCCAGTACTTC. This chain joins TRBV11-2 and TRBJ2-5; D is unresolved. The germline gives CDR1 SGHAT, CDR2 FQNNGV. This CDR3 comprises 18 residues. Trimming shortened V by 4 bases and J by 0 bases, and 21 bases separated the two germline ends.

As DNA, the CDR3 is TGTGCCAGCAGCCAAGGGATTGATGAGCAGTTCTTC. Residues: CASSQGIDEQFF. The chain couples TRBV4-2 to TRBJ2-1; D not resolved. CDR3 length equals 12 residues. CDR1 and CDR2 (germline): LGHNA, YNFKEQ. The V end lost 1 base, the J end lost 8 bases, and 6 bases lay between the germline ends.

The J gene is TRBJ2-7, the V gene TRBV20-1; D is unclear. The CDR3 length is 11 residues. CDR1 DFQATT and CDR2 SNEGSKA come from the germline V gene (reference sequence). Trimming left V 4 bases short and J 3 bases short, with 7 bases between. The CDR3 sequence: CSATEVYEQYF. The CDR3 DNA sequence: TGCAGTGCTACAGAGGTCTACGAGCAGTACTTC.

This clonotype has a count of ten or more. The gene calls are TRBV29-1 and TRBJ2-7; D is unclear. The CDR3 extends over 11 amino acids. CDR1 is SQVTM and CDR2 is ANQGSEA in the germline V gene. V was cut by 4 bases and J by 5 bases, with 9 bases left in between. The CDR3 protein is CSVGFRDEQYF. As DNA, the CDR3 is TGCAGCGTTGGTTTCCGGGACGAGCAGTACTTC.

This clonotype has a handful of counts. Here the CDR3 DNA reads TGCGCCAGCAGCCAAGATCGGGACAGGCAGAATGGCTACACCTTC. This codes for CASSQDRDRQNGYTF. The chain employs TRBV4-3 and TRBJ1-2; 8 bases match TRBD1. The CDR3 is 15 amino acids. V gave up 0 bases and J gave up 6 bases; unmatched junction bases: 6. The germline CDR1 and CDR2 sequences are LGHNA and YSLEER.